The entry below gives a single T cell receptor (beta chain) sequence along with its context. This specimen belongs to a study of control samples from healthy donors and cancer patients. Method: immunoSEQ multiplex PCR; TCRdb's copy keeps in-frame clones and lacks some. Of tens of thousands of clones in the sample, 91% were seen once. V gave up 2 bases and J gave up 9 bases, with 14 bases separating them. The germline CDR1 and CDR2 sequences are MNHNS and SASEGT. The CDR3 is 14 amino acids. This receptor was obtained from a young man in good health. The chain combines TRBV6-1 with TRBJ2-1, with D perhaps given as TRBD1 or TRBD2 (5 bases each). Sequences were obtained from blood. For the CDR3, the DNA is TGTGCCAGCAGTGAAATCGGGACGGCGGGTGAGCAGTTCTTC. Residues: CASSEIGTAGEQFF.